These T cell receptor beta chains were read from a single sample in a study of blood T cell repertoires in COVID-19. Clones were sequenced by immunoSEQ multiplex PCR, and TCRdb holds only the in-frame ones, with some missing. This repertoire shows about 300,000 clones, nearly 90% found once; its top ten account for 3.5% to 4.5%. The sequenced material came from PBMCs or T cells enriched from blood (not recorded which). These receptors were obtained from a woman aged 18 to 35 with acute COVID-19. CDR3s include the opening cysteine and the closing phenylalanine or tryptophan. A D gene is named only where the DNA matches it firmly. Part of the rows lack a size; the others show once, few, many or a class for expanded clones.

D gene: TRBD1; V gene: TRBV6-6; J gene: TRBJ1-5; clone size: -; CDR3 DNA: TGTGCCAGCAGTCGTGGACAGGGGTGGCTTAGCAATCAGCCCCAGCATTTT; CDR3 protein: CASSRGQGWLSNQPQHF
D gene: TRBD1; V gene: TRBV27; J gene: TRBJ1-2; clone size: once; CDR3 DNA: TGTGCCAGCAGTATGGAGGGGGCCAACTATGGCTACACCTTC; CDR3 protein: CASSMEGANYGYTF
D gene: TRBD2; V gene: TRBV5-8; J gene: TRBJ2-3; clone size: -; CDR3 DNA: TGTGCCAGCAGCCCATTTGCGGGAGCTAGAACAGATACGCAGTATTTT; CDR3 protein: CASSPFAGARTDTQYF
D gene: -; V gene: TRBV11-2; J gene: TRBJ2-7; clone size: few; CDR3 DNA: TGTGCCAGCAGCTCCGTGTACGAGCAGTACTTC; CDR3 protein: CASSSVYEQYF
D gene: TRBD2; V gene: TRBV24-1; J gene: TRBJ2-1; clone size: -; CDR3 DNA: TGTGCCACCTCAAACCCTAGCGGGGGGTACGATGAGCAGTTCTTC; CDR3 protein: CATSNPSGGYDEQFF
D gene: -; V gene: TRBV9; J gene: TRBJ2-7; clone size: -; CDR3 DNA: TGTGCCAGCAGCGGAGGACTGAGTCCCTACGAGCAGTACTTC; CDR3 protein: CASSGGLSPYEQYF
D gene: -; V gene: TRBV7-9; J gene: TRBJ1-3; clone size: few; CDR3 DNA: TGTGCCAGCAGCTTAGAGCGGGGTTCCTCTGGAAACACCATATATTTT; CDR3 protein: CASSLERGSSGNTIYF
D gene: -; V gene: TRBV7-9; J gene: TRBJ2-7; clone size: -; CDR3 DNA: TGTGCCAGCAGCTTGGGAGGGGGCGAGCAGTACTTC; CDR3 protein: CASSLGGGEQYF
D gene: -; V gene: TRBV6-5; J gene: TRBJ2-5; clone size: -; CDR3 DNA: TGTGCCAGCAGTTACGGCGGGCCCCCAGAGACCCAGTACTTC; CDR3 protein: CASSYGGPPETQYF
D gene: TRBD1; V gene: TRBV28; J gene: TRBJ1-2; clone size: -; CDR3 DNA: TGTGCCAGCAGGACAGGGGGCGCAGGCTATGGCTACACCTTC; CDR3 protein: CASRTGGAGYGYTF
D gene: -; V gene: TRBV7-9; J gene: TRBJ1-4; clone size: -; CDR3 DNA: TGTGCCAGCAGCCCTTACGGGACAACGACAAGCTATGAAAAACTGTTTTTT; CDR3 protein: CASSPYGTTTSYEKLFF
D gene: TRBD1; V gene: TRBV9; J gene: TRBJ2-7; clone size: -; CDR3 DNA: TGTGCCAGCAGCGGAGAGATAGGGACAGTTCGCTCCTACGAGCAGTACTTC; CDR3 protein: CASSGEIGTVRSYEQYF
D gene: -; V gene: TRBV28; J gene: TRBJ1-5; clone size: -; CDR3 DNA: TGTGCCAGCAGTGCAGGGCCACCAAATCAGCCCCAGCATTTT; CDR3 protein: CASSAGPPNQPQHF
D gene: TRBD2; V gene: TRBV7-2; J gene: TRBJ2-1; clone size: -; CDR3 DNA: TGTGCCAGCAGCGACGCGGGACTAGCGGGAGAAAGAGAGTTCTTC; CDR3 protein: CASSDAGLAGEREFF
D gene: TRBD1; V gene: TRBV28; J gene: TRBJ1-5; clone size: -; CDR3 DNA: TGTGCCAGCAGTTTAGCCGCAGGGGGCGTTTTGAAGGATCAGCCCCAGCATTTT; CDR3 protein: CASSLAAGGVLKDQPQHF